Included here is one TCR beta chain sequence, with context. What it binds is not known. The assay was immunoSEQ multiplex PCR, and TCRdb's table has in-frame clones only and misses some. This sample has about 220,000 clones; approximately 80% occur once, and the top ten carry around 15%. Deletions cut 3 bases from V and 2 bases from J, with 13 bases between. Germline loops: CDR1 MNHEY, CDR2 SVGAGI. This CDR3 region has 15 residues. This specimen comes from a study of cytomegalovirus exposure and HLA in healthy donors. As for the study in general: A later analysis reported the 120 validation repertoires used the same platform as the 550 to 800 first-cohort repertoires. General observations from the study: Through in vitro validation, three CMV-associated chains were shown to be specific for CMV antigens. According to a subsequent analysis, TCR clusters identified in the first cohort showed a tendency to co-occur across the 100 to 150 validation repertoires.

The donors were part of the approximately 130-subject validation cohort, which stood apart from the approximately 670-subject first cohort. The clonotype originates from a woman in her thirties in good health and CMV-seropositive. The V gene is TRBV6-5, the J gene TRBJ1-1; possibly TRBD1 for D (6 bases). Source material: PBMCs. DNA for the CDR3: TGTGCCAGCAGTTATGGGGGCCCTGCAAACACTGAAGCTTTCTTT. Protein: CASSYGGPANTEAFF.